This T cell receptor beta chain was documented in a study of T cells in Graves' hyperthyroidism and ophthalmopathy. Amplified TCR beta CDR3 regions came from RNA transcripts. An initial round of RT-PCR targeting the TCR CDR3 relied on the HTBI primer set. TCRdb ran MiXCR on the multiplex PCR reads and lists one entry per CDR3 protein. The repertoire has around 540,000 distinct CDR3 sequences, more than 45% of them found once; the top ten carry just under 8.5%. The CDR3 is 12 amino acids. V lost 6 bases and J 4 bases, leaving 9 bases between the germline ends. Germline assignment: CDR1 SNHLY and CDR2 FYNNEI. This clonotype was counted ten times or more.

The clonotype originates from a woman younger than 35 with Graves' hyperthyroidism. The gene calls are TRBV2 and TRBJ1-1; D is ambiguous. The sample taken for sequencing was peripheral blood or thyroid tissue (not recorded which). CDR3 DNA: TGTGCCAGCAGGGCTCCGGGCACTGAAGCTTTCTTT. Its protein product is CASRAPGTEAFF.